This T cell receptor (beta chain) was recorded in a study of T-cell memory formation after mild COVID-19. Findings and limits, study-wide: CD4/CD8 balance characterized clones contracting day 15 to 85, and CD4+ skew characterized later expanders.

The V segment lost 5 bases and the J segment 2 bases; nucleotides outside the gene matches: 2. The V gene's germline CDR1 is SQVTM and CDR2 ANQGSEA. CDR3 length: 13 amino acids. This clonotype was detected many times. The target antigen is unknown. TCRdb re-called the 5' RACE reads with MiXCR, one entry per CDR3 protein. The table lists 530,000 or so distinct CDR3 sequences, around 16% of them singletons, with less than 10% in the top ten. This sequence joins TRBV29-1 and TRBJ2-1, with 8 bases identical to TRBD2. Sequenced material: PBMCs or a T cell subset sorted from them (not recorded which). The receptor's source is an adult woman who had mild COVID-19 (a few samples of this study predate the infection). Cell type and time point are not known. The chain's CDR3 is CSVQAGAYNEQFF. The CDR3 nucleotides are TGCAGCGTTCAAGCGGGAGCCTACAATGAGCAGTTCTTC.